Below, 4 T cell receptor beta chains from the same sample are listed, as sequenced in a study of T-cell reconstitution after alpha-beta-depleted transplantation in children. Unique molecular identifiers were built into the TCRbeta library. One entry per CDR3 protein results from TCRdb running MiXCR on the PCR reads. The sample has about 600,000 distinct CDR3 sequences, 8% to 11% seen once; the top ten hold less than 5%. The sequencing here drew on PBMCs from the stem cell graft donor, taken from the stem cell graft. The receptor source for this set is a human donor who donated a stem cell graft to a child with acute myeloid leukemia.

The chain joins TRBV12-3 or TRBV12-4 to TRBJ2-1; TRBD1 matches at 11 bases. The CDR3 has 19 residues. J was trimmed by 8 bases and V by 6 bases; bases with no gene match: 21. CDR3: CASRYTGTGGVWDNHEQFF. The CDR3 region has the DNA TGTGCCAGCAGATATACCGGGACAGGGGGGGTGTGGGACAACCATGAGCAGTTCTTC.

This clonotype was picked up a small number of times. The V call is TRBV25-1, the J call TRBJ2-2; 7 bases fit TRBD2. The germline gives CDR1 MGHDK, CDR2 SYGVNS. The CDR3 runs 13 residues. V was pared by 7 bases and J by 5 bases, with 4 bases of the junction left unmatched. The CDR3 bases are TGTGCCAGCACGGGACTACATACCGGGGAGCTGTTTTTT. Protein sequence: CASTGLHTGELFF.

This clonotype has a handful of counts. The chain is built from TRBV7-3 and TRBJ1-1, with TRBD1 matching over 7 bases. The CDR3 sequence is 16 residues long. With 5 bases clipped from V and 4 bases from J, the junction kept 13 bases outside the gene matches. Germline assignment: CDR1 SGHTA and CDR2 FQGTGA. The CDR3 loop reads CASSRNGRGPGTEAFF. The CDR3 bases are TGTGCCAGCAGCCGGAACGGGAGGGGGCCCGGCACTGAAGCTTTCTTT.

The rearrangement links TRBV4-3 to TRBJ2-1; 13 bases agree with TRBD2. Germline V gives CDR1 LGHNA, CDR2 YSLEER. This CDR3 region has 20 residues. J lost 4 bases, V lost 1 base, and 13 bases had no gene match. The CDR3 spells CASSQVDGLAGEGSYNEQFF. The CDR3 region has the DNA TGCGCCAGCAGCCAAGTAGATGGACTAGCGGGAGAAGGTAGTTACAATGAGCAGTTCTTC.